This entry features one TCR beta chain sequence. This sample is drawn from a study of blood T cell repertoires in COVID-19. At the level of the study: Collection of acute and convalescent COVID-19 samples took place in the United States, Italy and Spain. PBMCs, B-cell-depleted T cells, or T cells were the source of the cDNA or gDNA that made up the material.

CDR1 SNHLY and CDR2 FYNNEI come from the germline V gene. The CDR3 consists of 14 residues. Unmatched junction bases numbered 3, after V lost 3 bases and J lost 4 bases. In the original workflow: The assay estimated nucleated cells by amplifying reference gene primers. Method: immunoSEQ multiplex PCR; TCRdb's copy keeps in-frame clones and lacks some. V and J calls plus clone size are reproduced from that table; the DNA served to infer D and trimming. The sample lists approximately 200,000 clones, around 86% occurring once. The V and J genes are TRBV2 and TRBJ2-1, with 7 bases lining up with TRBD2. The TCR was taken from a woman aged 25 to 39 with active or convalescent COVID-19. Input material: peripheral blood. CDR3 sequence: CASSEASGYNEQFF. CDR3 in DNA: TGTGCCAGCAGTGAGGCTAGCGGTTACAATGAGCAGTTCTTC. The whole variable domain, filled in from reference TRBV2 and TRBJ2-1, reads EPEVTQTPSHQVTQMGQEVILRCVPISNHLYFYWYRQILGQKVEFLVSFYNNEISEKSEIFDDQFSVERPDGSNFTLKIRSTKLEDSAMYFCASSEASGYNEQFFGPGTRLTVL.